A selection of T cell receptor beta chains follows, all from one sample in a study of T cell repertoires in ileal Crohn's disease. The data were produced by immunoSEQ multiplex PCR, yet TCRdb's version contains in-frame clones alone and is incomplete. The table lists 13,000 or so clones, 78% of them singletons. Sequencing used ileal tissue. These receptors all come from an adult with Crohn's disease. The CDR3 runs from the conserved cysteine through the conserved F or W. A D gene is named only where the DNA matches it firmly. Where a row states a size, it is once, few, many or the class of an expanded clone; other rows omit it.

>.|.|13|TRBJ1-2|TRBV28
CASSHSRVNGYTF
TGTGCCAGCAGTCATTCCAGGGTAAATGGCTACACCTTC
>.|once|14|TRBJ1-1|TRBV5-1
CASSPGALNTEAFF
TGCGCCAGCAGCCCTGGGGCCCTGAACACTGAAGCTTTCTTT
>.|.|17|TRBJ2-7|TRBV30
CAWSVPPGGSYTYEQYF
TGTGCCTGGAGTGTACCTCCCGGCGGATCTTATACTTACGAGCAGTACTTC
>TRBD2|.|16|TRBJ2-3|TRBV5-1
CASSLDTGGPTDTQYF
TGCGCCAGCAGCTTGGATACGGGAGGGCCGACAGATACGCAGTATTTT
>TRBD1|.|14|TRBJ1-1|TRBV2
CASAGTGGNTEAFF
TGTGCCAGCGCTGGGACAGGGGGGAACACTGAAGCTTTCTTT
>.|once|11|TRBJ2-1|TRBV10-3
CAINGAGPQFF
TGTGCCATCAACGGGGCGGGGCCCCAGTTCTTC
>.|.|15|TRBJ1-1|TRBV7-3
CASSLRGGLDTEAFF
TGTGCCAGCAGCTTAAGGGGGGGGCTCGACACTGAAGCTTTCTTT
>.|once|14|TRBJ2-3|TRBV2
CASNVQGGTDTQYF
TGTGCCAGCAACGTGCAGGGTGGCACAGATACGCAGTATTTT
>.|.|12|TRBJ1-1|TRBV30
CAWGQGGTEAFF
TGTGCCTGGGGCCAAGGAGGTACTGAAGCTTTCTTT
>.|.|14|TRBJ2-3|TRBV30
CAWSVQGGTDTQYF
TGTGCCTGGAGTGTACAGGGTGGGACAGATACGCAGTATTTT
>TRBD1|.|15|TRBJ1-1|TRBV6-1
CASSLGGGLNTEAFF
TGTGCCAGCAGTTTAGGAGGGGGCCTGAACACTGAAGCTTTCTTT
>TRBD1|.|14|TRBJ2-7|TRBV2
CASLQGAQDYEQYF
TGTGCCAGCCTCCAGGGGGCGCAGGACTACGAGCAGTACTTC
>.|.|16|TRBJ2-5|TRBV10-3
CAISEMSRGKRETQYF
TGTGCCATCAGTGAGATGTCCAGGGGTAAACGAGAGACCCAGTACTTC
>.|few|14|TRBJ2-7|TRBV2
CAIQIRGASYEQYF
TGTGCCATTCAAATCCGGGGGGCTTCCTACGAGCAGTACTTC
>.|few|14|TRBJ2-1|TRBV15
CATSSQAVYNEQFF
TGTGCCACCAGCAGCCAAGCGGTTTACAATGAGCAGTTCTTC
>.|.|14|TRBJ1-1|TRBV11-2
CASSLVRGGTEAFF
TGTGCCAGCAGCTTAGTCAGGGGAGGGACTGAAGCTTTCTTT
>TRBD2|.|14|TRBJ2-1|TRBV11-2
CASSLGARGGEQFF
TGTGCCAGCAGCTTAGGGGCCCGCGGGGGTGAGCAGTTCTTC
>TRBD2|.|21|TRBJ2-1|TRBV4-2
CASSLGGGLAVLPSSYNEQFF
TGTGCCAGCAGCCTAGGAGGAGGCCTAGCGGTACTCCCGAGCTCCTACAATGAGCAGTTCTTC
>.|.|13|TRBJ2-5|TRBV10-2
CASRGTDQETQYF
TGCGCCAGCAGGGGGACTGACCAAGAGACCCAGTACTTC
>.|.|18|TRBJ1-3|TRBV18
CASSPPGVYGFSGNTIYF
TGTGCCAGCTCACCACCAGGGGTGTACGGATTCTCTGGAAACACCATATATTTT
>.|.|15|TRBJ2-5|TRBV2
CASSEALQGSVTQYF
TGTGCCAGCAGTGAAGCGCTACAGGGAAGCGTGACCCAGTACTTC
>.|.|15|TRBJ1-2|TRBV5-8
CASTQGPQTGYGYTF
TGTGCCAGCACCCAGGGGCCCCAAACCGGCTATGGCTACACCTTC
>.|.|13|TRBJ2-7|TRBV7-9
CASSLDSHYEQYF
TGTGCCAGCAGCTTAGATTCCCATTACGAGCAGTACTTC
>.|.|13|TRBJ2-1|TRBV10-1
CASRKTQGHEQFF
TGCGCCAGCCGTAAGACCCAGGGGCATGAGCAGTTCTTC
>.|.|15|TRBJ1-2|TRBV7-9
CASSSDRTLNYGYTF
TGTGCCAGCAGCTCGGACAGAACCCTTAACTATGGCTACACCTTC
>.|.|14|TRBJ2-1|TRBV10-1
CASSRSGVSNEQFF
TGCGCCAGCAGTCGGTCGGGAGTGTCTAATGAGCAGTTCTTC
>.|.|13|TRBJ1-2|TRBV11-2
CASSLDPGHGYTF
TGTGCCAGCAGCTTAGATCCGGGACACGGCTACACCTTC
>TRBD2|.|16|TRBJ2-7|TRBV6-5
CASSYRTSVDSYEQYF
TGTGCCAGCAGTTACAGGACTAGCGTCGACTCCTACGAGCAGTACTTC
>.|.|14|TRBJ2-3|TRBV6-4
CASSQTASTDTQYF
TGTGCCAGCAGTCAGACAGCCAGCACAGATACGCAGTATTTT
>TRBD1|.|16|TRBJ2-1|TRBV9
CASSARDRGTGNEQFF
TGTGCCAGCAGCGCACGCGACAGGGGTACGGGAAATGAGCAGTTCTTC
>.|.|15|TRBJ1-1|TRBV28
CASSATALRNTEAFF
TGTGCCAGCAGTGCGACAGCGCTTAGGAACACTGAAGCTTTCTTT
>.|.|12|TRBJ2-3|TRBV5-1
CASSSGTLNWYF
TGCGCCAGCAGCTCGGGGACACTAAACTGGTATTTT
>TRBD1|.|15|TRBJ2-7|TRBV5-1
CASSPTTGRRYEQYF
TGCGCCAGCAGCCCTACGACAGGGCGAAGGTACGAGCAGTACTTC
>TRBD2|.|16|TRBJ2-1|TRBV27
CASSRLAGGNYNEQFF
TGTGCCAGCAGTCGGCTAGCGGGAGGGAATTACAATGAGCAGTTCTTC
>.|.|15|TRBJ2-5|TRBV2
CASSEALSSVETQYF
TGTGCCAGCAGTGAAGCGCTTAGTTCGGTGGAGACCCAGTACTTC
>.|.|12|TRBJ2-4|TRBV29-1
CSVCKGGNIQYF
TGCAGCGTCTGCAAAGGGGGAAACATTCAGTACTTC
>.|medium-sized|13|TRBJ1-2|TRBV25-1
CASRDDRFYGYTF
TGTGCCAGCAGGGACGACAGGTTCTATGGCTACACCTTC
>.|.|16|TRBJ2-5|TRBV11-2
CASSHTPRASQETQYF
TGTGCCAGCAGTCACACCCCCAGGGCCAGCCAAGAGACCCAGTACTTC
>.|.|15|TRBJ2-5|TRBV6-5
CASSLSRNKQETQYF
TGTGCCAGCAGTTTGTCCAGGAATAAACAAGAGACCCAGTACTTC
>TRBD1|.|16|TRBJ1-4|TRBV5-6
CASSGGQGAANEKLFF
TGTGCCAGCAGCGGTGGACAGGGGGCGGCTAATGAAAAACTGTTTTTT
>.|few|15|TRBJ2-2|TRBV5-1
CASSLDDPNTGELFF
TGCGCCAGCAGCCTAGACGACCCGAACACCGGGGAGCTGTTTTTT
>TRBD2|.|17|TRBJ2-3|TRBV5-4
CASSYWGAGSSTDTQYF
TGTGCCAGCAGCTATTGGGGAGCGGGATCTAGCACAGATACGCAGTATTTT
>TRBD2|few|20|TRBJ2-1|TRBV27
CASSTNRVAGGPNSYNEQFF
TGTGCCAGCAGTACCAACAGGGTAGCGGGAGGTCCCAACTCCTACAATGAGCAGTTCTTC
>TRBD1|.|14|TRBJ2-1|TRBV19
CASNEDRALNEQFF
TGTGCCAGTAATGAGGACAGGGCACTCAATGAGCAGTTCTTC
>.|once|12|TRBJ2-1|TRBV4-1
CASSHLGNEQFF
TGCGCCAGCAGCCATCTAGGAAATGAGCAGTTCTTC